This T cell receptor (beta chain) came from a study of blood T cell repertoires in COVID-19. Study-level information: From the United States, Italy and Spain came samples of acute and convalescent COVID-19. PBMCs, B-cell-depleted T cells, or T cells provided the cDNA or gDNA that made up the material.

Original methodology: Amplified reference gene primers provided the basis for estimating nucleated cell counts. Sequenced by immunoSEQ multiplex PCR; TCRdb stores in-frame clones only, minus some. Clone size and the V and J calls come from that table; the DNA yielded D and trimming. The data contain more than 200,000 clones, over 65% of them singletons. Source material: peripheral blood. The receptor's source is a woman in her 70s with active or convalescent COVID-19.

CDR3 bases: TGCGCCAGCCAGGTGGGGGGGCCGGGAGAGACCCAGTACTTC. It encodes CASQVGGPGETQYF. This sequence joins TRBV5-1 and TRBJ2-5; D perhaps matches TRBD2 (7 bases). V was cut by 7 bases and J by 4 bases, with 17 bases left in between. Germline values: CDR1 SGHRS, CDR2 YFSETQ. CDR3 size: 14 residues.